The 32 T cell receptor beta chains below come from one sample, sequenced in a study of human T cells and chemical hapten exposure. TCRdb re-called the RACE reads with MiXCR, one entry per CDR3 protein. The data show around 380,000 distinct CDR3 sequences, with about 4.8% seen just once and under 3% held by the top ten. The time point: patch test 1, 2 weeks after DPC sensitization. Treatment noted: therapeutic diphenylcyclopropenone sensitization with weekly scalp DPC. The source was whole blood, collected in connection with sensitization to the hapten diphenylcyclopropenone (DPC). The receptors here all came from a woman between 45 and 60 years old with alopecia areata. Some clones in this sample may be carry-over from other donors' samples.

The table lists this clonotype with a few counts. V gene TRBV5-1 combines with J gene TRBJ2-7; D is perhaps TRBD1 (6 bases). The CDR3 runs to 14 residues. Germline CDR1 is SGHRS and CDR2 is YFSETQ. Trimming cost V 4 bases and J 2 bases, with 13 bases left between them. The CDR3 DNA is TGCGCCAGCAGCCCGACAGGAGCCACCTACGAGCAGTACTTC. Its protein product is CASSPTGATYEQYF.

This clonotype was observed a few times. This CDR3 is CASSSRLAGASDTQYF. For the CDR3, the DNA is TGTGCCAGCAGCTCCCGACTAGCGGGAGCCTCAGATACGCAGTATTTT. The rearrangement joins TRBV13 to TRBJ2-3; 12 bases are shared with TRBD2. The CDR3 length is 16 residues. J was trimmed by 4 bases and V by 4 bases; bases with no gene match: 6. Germline values: CDR1 PRHDT, CDR2 FYEKMQ (reference sequence). Using reference TRBV13 and TRBJ2-3 for the parts outside the CDR3, the full variable domain is AAGVIQSPRHLIKEKRETATLKCYPIPRHDTVYWYQQGPGQDPQFLISFYEKMQSDKGSIPDRFSAQQFSDYHSELNMSSLELGDSALYFCASSSRLAGASDTQYFGPGTRLTVL.

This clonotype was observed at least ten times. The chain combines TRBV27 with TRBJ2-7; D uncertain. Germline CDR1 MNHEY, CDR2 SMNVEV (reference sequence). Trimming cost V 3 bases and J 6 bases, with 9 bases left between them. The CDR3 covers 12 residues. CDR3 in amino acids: CASSFRGREQYF. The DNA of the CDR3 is TGTGCCAGCAGTTTCCGTGGGCGCGAGCAGTACTTC.

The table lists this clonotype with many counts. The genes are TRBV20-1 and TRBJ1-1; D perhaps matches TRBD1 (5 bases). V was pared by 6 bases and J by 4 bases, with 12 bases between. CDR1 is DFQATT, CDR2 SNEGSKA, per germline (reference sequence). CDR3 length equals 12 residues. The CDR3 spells CSAEEGSTEAFF. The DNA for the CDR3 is TGCAGTGCAGAGGAGGGGAGCACTGAAGCTTTCTTT.

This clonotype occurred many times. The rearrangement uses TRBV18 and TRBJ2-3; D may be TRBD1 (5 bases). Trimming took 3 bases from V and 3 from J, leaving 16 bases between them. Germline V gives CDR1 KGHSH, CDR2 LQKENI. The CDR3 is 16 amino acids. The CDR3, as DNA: TGTGCCAGCTCACCCTTTAGAACAGGCGGAACAGATACGCAGTATTTT. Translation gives CASSPFRTGGTDTQYF.

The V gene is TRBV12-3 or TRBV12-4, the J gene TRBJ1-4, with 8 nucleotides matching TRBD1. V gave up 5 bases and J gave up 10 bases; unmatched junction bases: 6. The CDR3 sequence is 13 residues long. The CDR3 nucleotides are TGTGCCAGCAGTCCCGGACAGGGAGGAAAACTGTTTTTT. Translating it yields CASSPGQGGKLFF.

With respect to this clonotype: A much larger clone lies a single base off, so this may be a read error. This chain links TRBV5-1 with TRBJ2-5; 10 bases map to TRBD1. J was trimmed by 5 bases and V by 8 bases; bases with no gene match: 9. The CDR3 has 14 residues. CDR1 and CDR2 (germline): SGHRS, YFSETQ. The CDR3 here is CARSPGTGVETQYF. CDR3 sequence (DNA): TGCGCCAGAAGTCCCGGGACAGGGGTCGAGACCCAGTACTTC. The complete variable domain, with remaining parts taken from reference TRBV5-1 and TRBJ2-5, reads KAGVTQTPRYLIKTRGQQVTLSCSPISGHRSVSWYQQTPGQGLQFLFEYFSETQRNKGNFPGRFSGRQFSNSRSEMNVSTLELGDSALYLCARSPGTGVETQYFGPGTRLLVL.

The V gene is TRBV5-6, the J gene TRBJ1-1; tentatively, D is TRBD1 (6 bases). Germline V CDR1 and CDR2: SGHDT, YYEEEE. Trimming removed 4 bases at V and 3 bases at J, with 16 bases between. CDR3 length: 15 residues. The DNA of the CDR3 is TGTGCCAGCAGCCCCTTAAGGGGGGGCGACACTGAAGCTTTCTTT. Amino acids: CASSPLRGGDTEAFF.

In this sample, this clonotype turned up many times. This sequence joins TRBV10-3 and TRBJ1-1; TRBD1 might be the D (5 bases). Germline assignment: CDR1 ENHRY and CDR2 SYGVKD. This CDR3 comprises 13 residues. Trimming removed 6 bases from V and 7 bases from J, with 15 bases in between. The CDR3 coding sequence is TGTGCCATCAGGGGTCTGACAGAAAATGAAGCTTTCTTT. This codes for CAIRGLTENEAFF.

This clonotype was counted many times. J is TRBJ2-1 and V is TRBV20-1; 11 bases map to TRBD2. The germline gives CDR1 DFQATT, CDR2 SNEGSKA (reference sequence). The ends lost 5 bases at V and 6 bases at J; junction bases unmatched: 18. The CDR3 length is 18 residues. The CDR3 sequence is CSAQSYGLAGPSPNEQFF. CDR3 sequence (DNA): TGCAGTGCTCAATCGTACGGACTAGCGGGCCCATCCCCCAATGAGCAGTTCTTC.

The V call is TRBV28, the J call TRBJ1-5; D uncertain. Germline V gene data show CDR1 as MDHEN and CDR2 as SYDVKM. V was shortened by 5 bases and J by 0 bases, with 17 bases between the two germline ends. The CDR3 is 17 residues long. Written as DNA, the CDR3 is TGTGCCAGCAGTCCGAGACTTAGGACGGGTAGCAATCAGCCCCAGCATTTT. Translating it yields CASSPRLRTGSNQPQHF.

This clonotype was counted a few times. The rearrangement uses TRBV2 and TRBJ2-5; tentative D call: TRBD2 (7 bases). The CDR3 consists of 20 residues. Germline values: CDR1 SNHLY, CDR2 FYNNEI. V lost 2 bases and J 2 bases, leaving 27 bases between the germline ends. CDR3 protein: CASSEPSPGGPIGSQETQYF. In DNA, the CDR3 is TGTGCCAGCAGTGAACCTTCTCCGGGGGGCCCAATAGGATCTCAAGAGACCCAGTACTTC.

The CDR3 DNA sequence: TGTGCCAGCAGCGAGTCAGGGGGACCCTCCTACGAGCAGTACTTC. Its protein is CASSESGGPSYEQYF. The chain couples TRBV9 to TRBJ2-7; 7 nucleotides match TRBD1. Germline V gives CDR1 SGDLS, CDR2 YYNGEE. With 3 bases clipped from V and 0 bases from J, the junction kept 6 bases outside the gene matches. This CDR3 comprises 15 residues.

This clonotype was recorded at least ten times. CDR3 amino acids: CASKSGYASTDTQYF. CDR3 DNA sequence: TGTGCCAGCAAATCAGGCTACGCTAGCACAGATACGCAGTATTTT. This rearrangement joins TRBV6-1 to TRBJ2-3, with D hard to call. CDR1 is MNHNS and CDR2 is SASEGT in the germline V gene. The CDR3 loop spans 15 amino acids. Between the trimmed V and J ends, which lost 7 bases and 0 bases, there was a span of 14 bases.

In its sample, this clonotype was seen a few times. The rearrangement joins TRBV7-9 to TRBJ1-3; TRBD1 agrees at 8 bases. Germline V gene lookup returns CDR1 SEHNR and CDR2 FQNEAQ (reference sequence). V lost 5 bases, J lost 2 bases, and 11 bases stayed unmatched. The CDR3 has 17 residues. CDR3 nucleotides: TGTGCCAGCAGCCCCGGACAGGGAGAGGGTCCTGGAAACACCATATATTTT. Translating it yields CASSPGQGEGPGNTIYF.

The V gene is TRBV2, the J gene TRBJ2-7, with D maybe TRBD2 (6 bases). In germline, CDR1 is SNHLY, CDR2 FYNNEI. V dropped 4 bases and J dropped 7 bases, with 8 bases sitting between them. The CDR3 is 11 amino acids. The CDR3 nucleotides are TGTGCCAGCAGTGGGAGGGATGAGCAGTACTTC. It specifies CASSGRDEQYF.

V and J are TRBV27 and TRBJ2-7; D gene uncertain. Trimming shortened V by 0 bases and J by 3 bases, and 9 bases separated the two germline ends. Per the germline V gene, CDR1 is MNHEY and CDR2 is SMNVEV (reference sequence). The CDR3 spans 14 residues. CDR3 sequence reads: CASSLSPTLYEQYF. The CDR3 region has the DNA TGTGCCAGCAGTTTATCCCCCACACTCTACGAGCAGTACTTC.

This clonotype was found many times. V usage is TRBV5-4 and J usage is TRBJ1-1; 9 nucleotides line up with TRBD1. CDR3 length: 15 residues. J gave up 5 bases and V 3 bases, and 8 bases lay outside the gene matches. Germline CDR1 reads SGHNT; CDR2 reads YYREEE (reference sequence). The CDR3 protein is CASSSGTGTRTEAFF. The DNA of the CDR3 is TGTGCCAGCAGCTCCGGGACAGGGACGAGAACTGAAGCTTTCTTT.

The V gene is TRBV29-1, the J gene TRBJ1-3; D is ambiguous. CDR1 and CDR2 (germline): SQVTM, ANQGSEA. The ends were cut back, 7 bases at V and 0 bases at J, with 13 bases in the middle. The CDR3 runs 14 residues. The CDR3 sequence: CSARQGGSGNTIYF. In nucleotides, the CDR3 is TGCAGCGCCAGGCAAGGCGGCTCTGGAAACACCATATATTTT.

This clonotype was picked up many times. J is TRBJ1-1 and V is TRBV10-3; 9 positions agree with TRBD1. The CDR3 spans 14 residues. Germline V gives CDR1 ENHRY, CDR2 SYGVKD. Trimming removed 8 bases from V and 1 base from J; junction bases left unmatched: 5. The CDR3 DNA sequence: TGTGCCATCGGGATGACAGGGGGGAACACTGAAGCTTTCTTT. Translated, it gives CAIGMTGGNTEAFF.

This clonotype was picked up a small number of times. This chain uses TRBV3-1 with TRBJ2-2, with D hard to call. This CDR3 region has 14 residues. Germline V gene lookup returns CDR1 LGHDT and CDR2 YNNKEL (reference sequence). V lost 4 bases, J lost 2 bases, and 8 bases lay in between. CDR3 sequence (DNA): TGTGCCAGCAGCCCCAATTATAACACCGGGGAGCTGTTTTTT. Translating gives CASSPNYNTGELFF.

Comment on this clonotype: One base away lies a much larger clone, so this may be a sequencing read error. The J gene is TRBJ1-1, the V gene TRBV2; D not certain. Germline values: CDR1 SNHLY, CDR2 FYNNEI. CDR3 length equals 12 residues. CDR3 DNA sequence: TGTGCCAGCAGTGAAGCGAACAATGAAGCTTTCTTT. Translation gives CASSEANNEAFF. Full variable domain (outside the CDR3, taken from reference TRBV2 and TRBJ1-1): EPEVTQTPSHQVTQMGQEVILRCVPISNHLYFYWYRQILGQKVEFLVSFYNNEISEKSEIFDDQFSVERPDGSNFTLKIRSTKLEDSAMYFCASSEANNEAFFGQGTRLTVV.

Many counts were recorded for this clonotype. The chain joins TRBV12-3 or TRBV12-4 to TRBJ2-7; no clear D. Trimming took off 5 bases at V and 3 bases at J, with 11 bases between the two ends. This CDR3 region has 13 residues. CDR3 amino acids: CASSRSKGYEQYF. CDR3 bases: TGTGCCAGCAGTCGCTCGAAGGGCTACGAGCAGTACTTC.

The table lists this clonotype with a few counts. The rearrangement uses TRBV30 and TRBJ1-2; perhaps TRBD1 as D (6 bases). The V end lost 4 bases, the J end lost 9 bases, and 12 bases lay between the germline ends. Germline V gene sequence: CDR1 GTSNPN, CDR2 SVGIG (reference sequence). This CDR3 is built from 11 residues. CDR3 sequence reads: CAWTGAMRYTF. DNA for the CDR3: TGTGCCTGGACAGGGGCTATGCGCTACACCTTC.

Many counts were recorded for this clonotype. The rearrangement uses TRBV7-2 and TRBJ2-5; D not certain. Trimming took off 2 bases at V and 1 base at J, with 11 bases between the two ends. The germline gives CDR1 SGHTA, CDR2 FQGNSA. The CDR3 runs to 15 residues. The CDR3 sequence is CASSLPRFFQETQYF. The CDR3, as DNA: TGTGCCAGCAGCTTACCCAGATTTTTCCAAGAGACCCAGTACTTC.

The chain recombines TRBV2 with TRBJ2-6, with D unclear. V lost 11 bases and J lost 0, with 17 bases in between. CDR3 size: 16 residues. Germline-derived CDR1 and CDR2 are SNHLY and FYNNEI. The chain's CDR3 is CAGLQTASSGANVLTF. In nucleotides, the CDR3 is TGTGCCGGGCTTCAGACCGCAAGCTCTGGGGCCAACGTCCTGACTTTC. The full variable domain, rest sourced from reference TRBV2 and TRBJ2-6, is EPEVTQTPSHQVTQMGQEVILRCVPISNHLYFYWYRQILGQKVEFLVSFYNNEISEKSEIFDDQFSVERPDGSNFTLKIRSTKLEDSAMYFCAGLQTASSGANVLTFGAGSRLTVL.

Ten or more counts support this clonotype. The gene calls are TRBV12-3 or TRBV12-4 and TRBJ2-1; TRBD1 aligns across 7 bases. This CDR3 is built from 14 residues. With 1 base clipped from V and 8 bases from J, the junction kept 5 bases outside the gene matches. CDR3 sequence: CASSLGQGWDEQFF. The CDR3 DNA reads TGTGCCAGCAGTTTAGGACAGGGATGGGATGAGCAGTTCTTC.

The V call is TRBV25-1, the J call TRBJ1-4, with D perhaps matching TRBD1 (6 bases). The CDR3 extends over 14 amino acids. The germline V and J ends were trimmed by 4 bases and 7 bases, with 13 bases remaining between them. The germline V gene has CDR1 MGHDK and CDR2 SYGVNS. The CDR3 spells CASSGGGRAEKLFF. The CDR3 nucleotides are TGTGCCAGCAGTGGTGGGGGGCGCGCTGAAAAACTGTTTTTT.

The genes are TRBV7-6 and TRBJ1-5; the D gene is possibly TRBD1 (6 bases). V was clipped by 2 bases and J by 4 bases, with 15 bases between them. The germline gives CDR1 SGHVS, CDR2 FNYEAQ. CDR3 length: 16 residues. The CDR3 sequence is CASSLHLLGANQPQHF. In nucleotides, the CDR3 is TGTGCCAGCAGCTTACACCTTTTGGGGGCTAATCAGCCCCAGCATTTT. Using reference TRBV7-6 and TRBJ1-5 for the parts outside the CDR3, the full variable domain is GAGVSQSPRYKVTKRGQDVALRCDPISGHVSLYWYRQALGQGPEFLTYFNYEAQQDKSGLPNDRFSAERPEGSISTLTIQRTEQRDSAMYRCASSLHLLGANQPQHFGDGTRLSIL.

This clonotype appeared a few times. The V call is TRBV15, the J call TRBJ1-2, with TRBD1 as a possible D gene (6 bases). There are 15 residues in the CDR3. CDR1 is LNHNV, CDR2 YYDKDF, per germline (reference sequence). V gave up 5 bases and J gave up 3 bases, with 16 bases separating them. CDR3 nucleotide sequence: TGTGCCACCAGCGGACGACGGGGGGCGGACTATGGCTACACCTTC. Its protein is CATSGRRGADYGYTF.

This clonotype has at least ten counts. CDR3 region: CSGAGTGGTEAFF. The DNA for the CDR3 is TGCAGCGGAGCCGGGACAGGGGGAACTGAAGCTTTCTTT. The chain recombines TRBV29-1 with TRBJ1-1; 11 bases fit TRBD1. Germline CDR1 SQVTM, CDR2 ANQGSEA. The CDR3 runs 13 residues. Trimming cost V 7 bases and J 5 bases; bases outside gene matches: 6.

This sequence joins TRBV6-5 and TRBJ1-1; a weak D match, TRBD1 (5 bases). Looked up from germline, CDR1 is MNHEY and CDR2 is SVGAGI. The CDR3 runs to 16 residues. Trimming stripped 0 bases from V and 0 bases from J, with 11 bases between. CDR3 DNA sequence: TGTGCCAGCAGTTACTCCCAGGGACCCTTGAACACTGAAGCTTTCTTT. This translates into CASSYSQGPLNTEAFF.